The 14 T cell receptor beta chains below come from one sample, sequenced in a study of molecular identifiers for immune sequencing clone quantification. A single record per CDR3 protein comes from TCRdb applying MiXCR to the PCR reads. The table shows around 89,000 distinct CDR3 sequences, with 15% to 20% occurring only once. Material for sequencing was naive CD8+ T cells from blood, with Jurkat cell RNA spiked in. Subset meaning: FACS-sorted CD8+CD4-CCR7+CD45RA+ naive T cells. The origin of the receptors is a human donor in good health. Some libraries in this study had Jurkat cell RNA spiked in.

To note about this clonotype: A read error may be the cause here, since a much bigger clone is one base away. The genes are TRBV5-1 and TRBJ2-7; TRBD1 matches 10 bases. This CDR3 contains 14 residues. In germline, CDR1 is SGHRS, CDR2 YFSETQ. The CDR3, as DNA: TGCGCCGGCAGCCAACGGACAGGGGGATACGAGCAGTACTTC. Protein sequence: CAGSQRTGGYEQYF.

A few counts support this clonotype. Since a much larger clone is just one base distant, this may be a read error. The chain couples TRBV11-2 to TRBJ1-5; D is possibly TRBD1 (6 bases). This CDR3 contains 13 residues. Per germline, CDR1 SGHAT and CDR2 FQNNGV. The ends were cut back, 6 bases at V and 5 bases at J, with 11 bases in the middle. As DNA, the CDR3 is TGTGCCAGCAGTCGACAGGTCGATCAGCCCCAGCATTTT. This codes for CASSRQVDQPQHF.

This clonotype has ten or more counts. The chain recombines TRBV6-1 with TRBJ1-1, with 7 bases identical to TRBD1. Germline CDR1 is MNHNS and CDR2 is SASEGT. Losses at the gene ends were 2 bases for V and 3 bases for J; bases not matched to a gene: 6. The CDR3 spans 15 residues. The CDR3 DNA sequence: TGTGCCAGCAGTGAATTTGACAGGGAGGACACTGAAGCTTTCTTT. It encodes CASSEFDREDTEAFF.

The V gene is TRBV5-6, the J gene TRBJ2-3; D remains ambiguous. The CDR3 contains 12 residues. The germline V and J ends were trimmed by 3 bases and 4 bases, with 6 bases remaining between them. The germline gives CDR1 SGHDT, CDR2 YYEEEE. In DNA, the CDR3 is TGTGCCAGCAGCTCCCTTCCAGATACGCAGTATTTT. Encoded protein: CASSSLPDTQYF.

With respect to this clonotype: Likely a read error: the CDR3 ends without its conserved phenylalanine or tryptophan. The chain links TRBV2 to TRBJ2-3; TRBD2 matches at 8 bases. Looked up from germline, CDR1 is SNHLY and CDR2 is FYNNEI. CDR3 length: 14 amino acids. The trim removed 7 bases at V and 4 bases at J, leaving 7 bases unmatched. The CDR3 region has the DNA TGTGCCAGCAAGGGACTAGACGGCTCAGATACGCAGTATCTA. Protein product: CASKGLDGSDTQYL.

This clonotype has at least ten counts. The rearrangement links TRBV7-9 to TRBJ2-1; D unresolved. V gave up 5 bases and J gave up 8 bases, with 10 bases separating them. The germline gives CDR1 SEHNR, CDR2 FQNEAQ (reference sequence). This CDR3 comprises 12 residues. CDR3 loop: CASSPPSHEQFF. In nucleotides, the CDR3 is TGTGCCAGCAGCCCCCCCTCTCATGAGCAGTTCTTC.

Of note for this clonotype: The CDR3 end shows no conserved phenylalanine or tryptophan, and so a read error is likely. V usage is TRBV4-3 and J usage is TRBJ2-1, with 7 positions matching TRBD2. Germline-derived CDR1 and CDR2 are LGHNA and YSLEER. The CDR3 runs to 16 residues. CDR3 protein: CASSQDLGRDYNEQFL. The CDR3 nucleotides are TGCGCCAGCAGCCAAGATCTGGGCAGGGACTACAACGAGCAGTTCCTC.

This clonotype was observed a few times. This may be a read error: a much more frequent sequence differs by one nucleotide. The chain carries TRBV7-9 and TRBJ2-2; D gene ambiguous. Trimming pared 6 bases from V and 6 bases from J, leaving 17 bases between. The germline V gene encodes CDR1 SEHNR and CDR2 FQNEAQ (reference sequence). The CDR3 runs 15 residues. The CDR3 DNA follows: TGTGCCAGCAGGCTCCCAACCGGGTCTGCCGGGGAGCTGTTTTTT. Amino acids: CASRLPTGSAGELFF. Drawing the rest from reference TRBV7-9 and TRBJ2-2, the complete variable domain is DTGVSQNPRHKITKRGQNVTFRCDPISEHNRLYWYRQTLGQGPEFLTYFQNEAQLEKSRLLSDRFSAERPKGSFSTLEIQRTEQGDSAMYLCASRLPTGSAGELFFGEGSRLTVL.

This clonotype was found many times. The chain carries TRBV13 and TRBJ2-5; maybe TRBD2 (5 bases). V lost 5 bases and J lost 5, with 18 bases in between. The CDR3 spans 15 residues. The germline V gene encodes CDR1 PRHDT and CDR2 FYEKMQ (reference sequence). This CDR3 is CASSLRAGSHETQYF. CDR3 nucleotides: TGTGCCAGCAGCCTGCGTGCGGGTTCCCATGAGACCCAGTACTTC.

The sample holds many counts of this clonotype. The chain recombines TRBV28 with TRBJ2-7; 7 nucleotides agree with TRBD1. Looked up from germline, CDR1 is MDHEN and CDR2 is SYDVKM. This CDR3 comprises 14 residues. Losses at the gene ends were 3 bases for V and 5 bases for J; bases not matched to a gene: 7. CDR3 sequence (DNA): TGTGCCAGCAGTTTTGGACAGGCCCACCACGAGCAGTACTTC. As protein: CASSFGQAHHEQYF.

This chain uses TRBV28 with TRBJ2-4; D tentatively fits TRBD1 or TRBD2 (5 bases each). Germline CDR1 MDHEN, CDR2 SYDVKM. The CDR3 consists of 14 residues. V was pared by 5 bases and J by 8 bases, with 16 bases between. The CDR3: CASSLTPGPDIQYF. DNA for the CDR3: TGTGCCAGCAGTCTTACTCCGGGACCGGACATTCAGTACTTC.

This clonotype appeared many times. This chain joins TRBV7-8 and TRBJ2-3, with D tentatively TRBD1 (5 bases). The CDR3 loop spans 17 amino acids. Per germline, CDR1 SGHVS and CDR2 FQNEAQ. With 5 bases removed from V and 2 bases from J, the gap between germline ends came to 20 bases. The CDR3 nucleotides read TGTGCCAGCAGCCCTCCCGGCGCAGGGCCAGACACAGATACGCAGTATTTT. It encodes CASSPPGAGPDTDTQYF.

This clonotype appeared many times. In DNA form, the CDR3 reads TGTGCCAGCAGTATAAGGACGCTATACTCCTACAATGAGCAGTTCTTC. Protein product: CASSIRTLYSYNEQFF. The chain joins TRBV28 to TRBJ2-1; D remains ambiguous. Per germline, CDR1 MDHEN and CDR2 SYDVKM. V was cut by 5 bases and J by 0 bases, with 14 bases left in between. The CDR3 loop spans 16 amino acids.

This clonotype was detected ten times or more. The chain is built from TRBV20-1 and TRBJ2-7, with TRBD1 matching over 8 bases. Trimming took 0 bases from V and 3 from J; bases not matched to a gene: 13. Per germline, CDR1 DFQATT and CDR2 SNEGSKA (reference sequence). The CDR3 spans 17 residues. CDR3 protein: CSARDLRTQGAVYEQYF. DNA of the CDR3: TGCAGTGCTAGAGATCTGAGGACCCAGGGGGCTGTCTACGAGCAGTACTTC.